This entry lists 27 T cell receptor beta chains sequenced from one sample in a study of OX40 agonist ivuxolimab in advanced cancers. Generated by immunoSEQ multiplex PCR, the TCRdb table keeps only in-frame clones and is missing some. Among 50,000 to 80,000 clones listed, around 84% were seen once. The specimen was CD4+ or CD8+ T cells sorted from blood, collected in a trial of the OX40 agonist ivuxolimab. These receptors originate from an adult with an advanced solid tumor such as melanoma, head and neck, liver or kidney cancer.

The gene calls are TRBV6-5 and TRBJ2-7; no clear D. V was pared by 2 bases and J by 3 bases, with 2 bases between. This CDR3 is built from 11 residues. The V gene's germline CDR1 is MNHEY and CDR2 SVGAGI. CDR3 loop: CASSYHYEQYF. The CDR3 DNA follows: TGTGCCAGCAGTTACCACTACGAGCAGTACTTC.

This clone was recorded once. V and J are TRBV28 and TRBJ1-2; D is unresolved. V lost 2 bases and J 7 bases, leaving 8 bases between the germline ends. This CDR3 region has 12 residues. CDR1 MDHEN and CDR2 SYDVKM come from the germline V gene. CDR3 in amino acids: CASSLRQFGYTF. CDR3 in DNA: TGTGCCAGCAGTTTACGCCAATTTGGCTACACCTTC.

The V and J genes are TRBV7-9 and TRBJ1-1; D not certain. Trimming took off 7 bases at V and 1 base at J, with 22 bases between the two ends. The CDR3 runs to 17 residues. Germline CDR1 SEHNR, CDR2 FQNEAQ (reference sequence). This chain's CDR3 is CASKLKVGMLRNTEAFF. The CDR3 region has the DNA TGTGCCAGCAAACTCAAGGTAGGGATGCTGCGGAACACTGAAGCTTTCTTT. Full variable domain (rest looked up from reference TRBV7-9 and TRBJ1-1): DTGVSQNPRHKITKRGQNVTFRCDPISEHNRLYWYRQTLGQGPEFLTYFQNEAQLEKSRLLSDRFSAERPKGSFSTLEIQRTEQGDSAMYLCASKLKVGMLRNTEAFFGQGTRLTVV.

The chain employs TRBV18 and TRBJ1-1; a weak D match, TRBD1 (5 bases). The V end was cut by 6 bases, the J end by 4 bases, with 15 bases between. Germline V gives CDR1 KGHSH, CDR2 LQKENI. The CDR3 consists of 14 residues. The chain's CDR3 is CASSLIQGTTEAFF. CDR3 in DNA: TGTGCCAGCTCCCTAATCCAGGGAACCACTGAAGCTTTCTTT.

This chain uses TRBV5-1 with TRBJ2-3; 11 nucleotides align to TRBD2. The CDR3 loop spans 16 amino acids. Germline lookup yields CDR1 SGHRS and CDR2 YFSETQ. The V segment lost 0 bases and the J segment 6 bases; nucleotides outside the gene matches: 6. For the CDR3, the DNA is TGCGCCAGCAGCTTGGTACTAGCGGGGGTTGGTGATACGCAGTATTTT. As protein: CASSLVLAGVGDTQYF. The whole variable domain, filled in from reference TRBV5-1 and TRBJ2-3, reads KAGVTQTPRYLIKTRGQQVTLSCSPISGHRSVSWYQQTPGQGLQFLFEYFSETQRNKGNFPGRFSGRQFSNSRSEMNVSTLELGDSALYLCASSLVLAGVGDTQYFGPGTRLTVL.

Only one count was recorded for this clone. CDR3 amino acids: CASSLRGTLEQETQYF. In DNA, the CDR3 is TGTGCCAGCAGCTTACGCGGGACTCTAGAACAAGAGACCCAGTACTTC. The V call is TRBV11-2, the J call TRBJ2-5; perhaps TRBD2 as D (6 bases). Germline V gene sequence: CDR1 SGHAT, CDR2 FQNNGV. This CDR3 is 16 amino acids long. V was trimmed by 2 bases and J by 2 bases, leaving 15 bases between them.

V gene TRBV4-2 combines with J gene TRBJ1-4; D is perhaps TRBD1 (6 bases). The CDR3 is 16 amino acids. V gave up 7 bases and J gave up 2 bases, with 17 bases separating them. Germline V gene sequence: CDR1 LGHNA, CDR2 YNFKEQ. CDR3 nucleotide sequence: TGTGCCAGCACACGCGCACAGGGTGAGACTAATGAAAAACTGTTTTTT. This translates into CASTRAQGETNEKLFF.

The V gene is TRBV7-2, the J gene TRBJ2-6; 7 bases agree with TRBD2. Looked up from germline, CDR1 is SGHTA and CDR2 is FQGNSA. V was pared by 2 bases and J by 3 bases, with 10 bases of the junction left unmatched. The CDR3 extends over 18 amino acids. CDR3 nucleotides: TGTGCCAGCAGCTTAAGGTGGGCGGGAGATGGTGGGGCCAACGTCCTGACTTTC. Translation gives CASSLRWAGDGGANVLTF.

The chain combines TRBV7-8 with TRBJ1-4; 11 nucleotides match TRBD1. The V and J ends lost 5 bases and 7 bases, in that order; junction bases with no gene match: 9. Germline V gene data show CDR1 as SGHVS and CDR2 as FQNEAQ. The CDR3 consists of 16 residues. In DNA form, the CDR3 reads TGTGCCAGCAGCCCCCGCCCGGACAGGGGGCGTGAAAAACTGTTTTTT. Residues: CASSPRPDRGREKLFF.

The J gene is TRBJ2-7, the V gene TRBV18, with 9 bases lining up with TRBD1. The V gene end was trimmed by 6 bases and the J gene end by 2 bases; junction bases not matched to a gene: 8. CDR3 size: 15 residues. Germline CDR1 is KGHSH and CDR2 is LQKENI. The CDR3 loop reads CASSSRTGVPYEQYF. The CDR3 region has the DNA TGTGCCAGCTCGTCCAGGACAGGGGTCCCCTACGAGCAGTACTTC.

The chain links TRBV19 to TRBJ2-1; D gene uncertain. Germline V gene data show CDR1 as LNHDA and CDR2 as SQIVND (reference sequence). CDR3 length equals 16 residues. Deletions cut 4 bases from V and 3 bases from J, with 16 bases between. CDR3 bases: TGTGCCAGTAGTAAAGATGATCGACTGCTCTACAATGAGCAGTTCTTC. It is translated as CASSKDDRLLYNEQFF.

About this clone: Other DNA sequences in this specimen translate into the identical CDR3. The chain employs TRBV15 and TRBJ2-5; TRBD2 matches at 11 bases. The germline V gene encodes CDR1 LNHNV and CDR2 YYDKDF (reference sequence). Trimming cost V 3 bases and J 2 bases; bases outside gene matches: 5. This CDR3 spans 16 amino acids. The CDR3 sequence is CATSRAGTSGQETQYF. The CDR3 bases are TGTGCCACCAGCAGGGCAGGGACTAGCGGACAAGAGACCCAGTACTTC.

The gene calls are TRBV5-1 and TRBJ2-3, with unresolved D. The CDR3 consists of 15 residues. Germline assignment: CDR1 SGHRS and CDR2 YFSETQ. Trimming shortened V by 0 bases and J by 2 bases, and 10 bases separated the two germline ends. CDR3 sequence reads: CASSLAGPYTDTQYF. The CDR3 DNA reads TGCGCCAGCAGCTTGGCAGGACCTTACACAGATACGCAGTATTTT.

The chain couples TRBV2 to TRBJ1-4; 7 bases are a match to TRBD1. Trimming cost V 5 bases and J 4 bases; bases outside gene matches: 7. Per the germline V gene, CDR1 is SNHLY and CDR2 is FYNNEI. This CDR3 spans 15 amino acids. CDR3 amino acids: CASSYDREYNEKLFF. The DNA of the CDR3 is TGTGCCAGCAGTTATGACAGGGAGTATAATGAAAAACTGTTTTTT.

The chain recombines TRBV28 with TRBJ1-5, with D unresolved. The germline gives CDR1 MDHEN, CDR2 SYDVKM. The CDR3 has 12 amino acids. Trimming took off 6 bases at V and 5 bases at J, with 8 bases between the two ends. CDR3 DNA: TGTGCCAGCAGGATGAATTATCAGCCCCAGCATTTT. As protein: CASRMNYQPQHF.

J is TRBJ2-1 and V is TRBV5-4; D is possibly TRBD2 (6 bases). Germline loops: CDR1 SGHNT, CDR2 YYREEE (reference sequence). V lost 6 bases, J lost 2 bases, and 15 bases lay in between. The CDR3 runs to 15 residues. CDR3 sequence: CASKLGGKAYNEQFF. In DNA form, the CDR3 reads TGTGCCAGCAAGCTTGGCGGGAAAGCCTACAATGAGCAGTTCTTC. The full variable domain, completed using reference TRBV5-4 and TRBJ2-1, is ETGVTQSPTHLIKTRGQQVTLRCSSQSGHNTVSWYQQALGQGPQFIFQYYREEENGRGNFPPRFSGLQFPNYSSELNVNALELDDSALYLCASKLGGKAYNEQFFGPGTRLTVL.

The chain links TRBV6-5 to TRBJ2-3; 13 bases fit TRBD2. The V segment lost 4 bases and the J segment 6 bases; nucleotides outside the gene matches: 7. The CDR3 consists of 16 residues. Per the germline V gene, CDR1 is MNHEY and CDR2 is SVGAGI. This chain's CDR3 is CASSSGLAGVGDTQYF. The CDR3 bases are TGTGCCAGCAGTTCAGGACTAGCGGGAGTGGGGGATACGCAGTATTTT.

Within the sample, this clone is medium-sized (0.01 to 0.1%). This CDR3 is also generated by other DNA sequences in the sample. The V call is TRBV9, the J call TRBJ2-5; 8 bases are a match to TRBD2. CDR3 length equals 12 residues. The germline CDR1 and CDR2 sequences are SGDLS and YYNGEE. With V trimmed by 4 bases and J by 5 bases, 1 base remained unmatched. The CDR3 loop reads CASSPGGETQYF. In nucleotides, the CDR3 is TGTGCCAGCAGCCCGGGGGGGGAGACCCAGTACTTC.

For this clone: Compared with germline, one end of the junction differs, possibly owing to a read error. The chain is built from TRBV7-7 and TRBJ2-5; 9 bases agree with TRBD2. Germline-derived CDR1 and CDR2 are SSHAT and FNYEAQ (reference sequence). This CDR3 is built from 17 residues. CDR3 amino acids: CASSYPSGLAGKETQYF. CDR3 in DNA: TGTGCTAGCAGCTACCCTAGTGGGCTAGCGGGGAAAGAGACCCAGTACTTC.

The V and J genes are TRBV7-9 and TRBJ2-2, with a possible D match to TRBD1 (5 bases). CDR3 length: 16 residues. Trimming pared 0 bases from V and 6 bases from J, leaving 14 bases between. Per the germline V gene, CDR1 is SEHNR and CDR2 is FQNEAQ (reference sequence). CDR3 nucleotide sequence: TGTGCCAGCAGCTTAGCAAAGGGGATGAGCGCCGGGGAGCTGTTTTTT. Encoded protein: CASSLAKGMSAGELFF.

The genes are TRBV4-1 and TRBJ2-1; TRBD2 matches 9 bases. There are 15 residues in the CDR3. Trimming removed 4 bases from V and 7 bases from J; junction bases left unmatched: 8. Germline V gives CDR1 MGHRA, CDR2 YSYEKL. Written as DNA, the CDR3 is TGCGCCAGCAGCCTCGGTAGCGGGAGTCTGAATGAGCAGTTCTTC. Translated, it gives CASSLGSGSLNEQFF.

The CDR3 DNA is TGTGCCAGCAGCTCCGGGGAAACGGGAACCTACAATGAGCAGTTCTTC. It yields the protein CASSSGETGTYNEQFF. The chain employs TRBV4-2 and TRBJ2-1; weak D call: TRBD2 (5 bases). Germline loops: CDR1 LGHNA, CDR2 YNFKEQ. V was shortened by 5 bases and J by 2 bases, with 16 bases between the two germline ends. CDR3 size: 16 residues.

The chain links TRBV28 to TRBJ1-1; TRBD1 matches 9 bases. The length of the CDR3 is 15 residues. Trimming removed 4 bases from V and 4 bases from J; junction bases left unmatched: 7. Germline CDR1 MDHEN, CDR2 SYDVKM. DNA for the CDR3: TGTGCCAGCAGTTCCGGGACAGGGTTTTTCACTGAAGCTTTCTTT. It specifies CASSSGTGFFTEAFF.

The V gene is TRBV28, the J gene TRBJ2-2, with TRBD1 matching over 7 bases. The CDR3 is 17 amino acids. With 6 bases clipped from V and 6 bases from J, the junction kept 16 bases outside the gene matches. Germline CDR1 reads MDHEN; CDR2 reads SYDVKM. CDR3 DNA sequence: TGTGCCAGCAGCCAATCGGGACAGTTCTCTCGCGCCGGGGAGCTGTTTTTT. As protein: CASSQSGQFSRAGELFF.

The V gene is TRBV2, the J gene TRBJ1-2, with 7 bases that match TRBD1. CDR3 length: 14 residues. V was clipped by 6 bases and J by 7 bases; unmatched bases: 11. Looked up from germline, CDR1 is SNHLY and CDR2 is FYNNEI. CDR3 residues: CASRLTGDSIGYTF. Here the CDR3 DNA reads TGTGCCAGCAGGCTTACAGGGGACTCCATTGGCTACACCTTC.

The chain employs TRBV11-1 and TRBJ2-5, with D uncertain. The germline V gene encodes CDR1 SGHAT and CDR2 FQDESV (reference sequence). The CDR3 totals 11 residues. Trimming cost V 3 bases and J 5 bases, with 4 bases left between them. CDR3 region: CASSLEETQYF. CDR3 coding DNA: TGTGCCAGCAGCTTGGAGGAGACCCAGTACTTC.

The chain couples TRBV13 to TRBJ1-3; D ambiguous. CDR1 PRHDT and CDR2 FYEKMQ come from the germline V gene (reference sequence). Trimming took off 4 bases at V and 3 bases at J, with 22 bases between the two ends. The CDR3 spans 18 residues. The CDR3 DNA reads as TGTGCCAGCAGCTACTCCGGGGAAGGGCTTCGGGGTGGAAACACCATATATTTT. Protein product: CASSYSGEGLRGGNTIYF.